This T cell receptor beta chain was recovered during a study of T cells in Graves' hyperthyroidism and ophthalmopathy. RNA transcripts yielded amplified TCR beta CDR3 regions. The primer set for the first-round RT-PCR of the TCR CDR3 was HTBI. TCRdb recomputed calls from the multiplex PCR reads with MiXCR, one row per CDR3 protein. The sample holds a few hundred thousand distinct CDR3 sequences, 15% seen once. This clonotype was detected many times. Its cognate antigen is unknown. Study-wide points: Also found in blood were most expanded thyroid clonotypes above 0.001.

Absence of ophthalmopathy progression within 18 months defined stable Graves' hyperthyroidism. PBMCs were derived from approximately 10 ml fresh peripheral blood. V was cut by 3 bases and J by 2 bases, with 13 bases left in between. Germline CDR1 reads ENHRY; CDR2 reads SYGVKD. The CDR3 has 16 residues. The sequence came from a woman in her 30s with Graves' hyperthyroidism. Material: blood. The chain has TRBV10-3 and TRBJ2-2, with D perhaps TRBD1 (5 bases). CDR3 coding DNA: TGTGCCATCAGTGAAGGAGAGCAGGGTAACACCGGGGAGCTGTTTTTT. This gives the protein CAISEGEQGNTGELFF.